These T cell receptor beta chains were read from a single sample in a study of cytomegalovirus exposure and HLA in healthy donors. Assay used: immunoSEQ multiplex PCR; TCRdb lists only in-frame clones, some missing. Of about 90,000 clones in the sample, 60% to 85% were seen once. The sample taken for sequencing was PBMCs. The receptor source for this set is a woman aged 40-49 years in good health and CMV-seropositive. CDR3s include the opening cysteine and the closing phenylalanine or tryptophan. A D gene is named only where the DNA matches it firmly. Size is omitted from some rows. Given values are once, few, many or a class for expanded clones.

v_gene	abundance	d_gene	len	j_gene	CDR3nt	CDR3aa
TRBV19	-	-	16	TRBJ1-2	TGTGCCAGTAGTACCCCTTGGACAGTGAGAACCTATGGCTACACCTTC	CASSTPWTVRTYGYTF
TRBV28	-	TRBD1	12	TRBJ1-1	TGTGCCAGCAGGTCACAGGGGACTGAAGCTTTCTTT	CASRSQGTEAFF
TRBV2	few	-	14	TRBJ2-5	TGTGCCAGCAGGCGGGGCCGGGAACAAGAGACCCAGTACTTC	CASRRGREQETQYF
TRBV5-4	-	TRBD1	15	TRBJ1-4	TGTGCCAGCAGCTGGGGACAGGGGGAGAATGAAAAACTGTTTTTT	CASSWGQGENEKLFF
TRBV18	-	-	14	TRBJ2-7	TGTGCCAGCTCACCTCTCGGGACTGGCTACGAGCAGTACTTC	CASSPLGTGYEQYF
TRBV19	-	TRBD1	14	TRBJ2-4	TGTGCCAGTGGACCACAGGGGGCTGAAAACATTCAGTACTTC	CASGPQGAENIQYF
TRBV18	few	TRBD1	14	TRBJ2-5	TGTGCCAGCTCACCTACTGACAGGGGAGAGACCCAGTACTTC	CASSPTDRGETQYF
TRBV19	-	-	13	TRBJ2-2	TGTGCCAGTAAACAGGGTAACACCGGGGAGCTGTTTTTT	CASKQGNTGELFF
TRBV27	-	TRBD2	14	TRBJ2-7	TGTGCCAGCAGTTCGGGACTAGCGGCCTACGAGCAGTACTTC	CASSSGLAAYEQYF
TRBV19	-	TRBD2	13	TRBJ2-1	TGTGCCAGCACTAGCGGGGGGTACAATGAGCAGTTCTTC	CASTSGGYNEQFF
TRBV29-1	-	-	14	TRBJ1-1	TGCAGCGTCCATCAGGGTGACCTGAACACTGAAGCTTTCTTT	CSVHQGDLNTEAFF
TRBV29-1	-	TRBD2	17	TRBJ2-7	TGCAGCGTTGTAAGAGATCCGACTAGCGGAGCTATGGGCGAGCAGTACTTC	CSVVRDPTSGAMGEQYF
TRBV4-2	-	TRBD2	13	TRBJ2-5	TGTGCCAGCAGCCAATCCGGGACTAGTGATGCGTACTTC	CASSQSGTSDAYF
TRBV18	-	TRBD1	14	TRBJ1-2	TGTGCCAGCTCACCACAGACAGGGAACTATGGCTACACCTTC	CASSPQTGNYGYTF
TRBV4-1	-	-	14	TRBJ2-7	TGCGCCAGCAGCCTCTCCAGGAACCGCTACGAGCAGTACTTC	CASSLSRNRYEQYF
TRBV27	-	-	17	TRBJ2-7	TGTGCCAGCAGATCCGGGGTTCGTACAGGGATCAGTTACGAGCAGTACTTC	CASRSGVRTGISYEQYF
TRBV4-3	-	-	16	TRBJ2-7	TGCGCCAGCAGCCAAGATACCGACAGCGATGCGTTCGAGCAGTACTTC	CASSQDTDSDAFEQYF
TRBV28	-	-	15	TRBJ2-3	TGTGCCAGCAGTTTAGGAGGGACTAGCACAGATACGCAGTATTTT	CASSLGGTSTDTQYF
TRBV9	-	TRBD1	14	TRBJ2-1	TGTGCCAGCAGCGTAGATCACAGGGGGGATGAGCAGTTCTTC	CASSVDHRGDEQFF
TRBV1	once	-	19	TRBJ2-2	TGCACCAGCAGCCAAGCCACGCTAGCGGGAGATTCGTTGGCCGGGGAGCTGTTTTTT	CTSSQATLAGDSLAGELFF
TRBV6-6	-	-	14	TRBJ2-1	TGTGCCAGCGGGGTTCCTACTAGCTACAATGAGCAGTTCTTC	CASGVPTSYNEQFF
TRBV9	few	-	13	TRBJ1-3	TGTGCCAGCAGCGTATCAGGACTAAACACCATATATTTT	CASSVSGLNTIYF
TRBV4-3	-	-	15	TRBJ2-7	TGCGCCAGCAGCCAAGATTTGGGCGGGATGGGCGAGCAGTACTTC	CASSQDLGGMGEQYF
TRBV21-1	once	-	16	TRBJ2-3	TGTGCCAGCAGCAACTACCTCCCACTAGAGCCTCAAACGCAGTATTTT	CASSNYLPLEPQTQYF
TRBV7-9	few	-	16	TRBJ2-1	TGTGCCAGCAGCACCCTAGAGGTTGTTGGGTTCAATGAGCAGTTCTTC	CASSTLEVVGFNEQFF
TRBV6-5	few	TRBD1	14	TRBJ1-4	TGTGCCAGCGGGACAGGGGGCGCGGGTGAAAAACTGTTTTTT	CASGTGGAGEKLFF
TRBV11-3	-	TRBD2	13	TRBJ2-7	TGTGCCAGCAGCCCGGGGGGGGACTACGAGCAGTACTTC	CASSPGGDYEQYF
TRBV5-8	-	-	20	TRBJ2-7	TGTGCCAGCAGCTATACAAAGGGACTGCCTTTTGGGGCTATTGGATACGAGCAGTACTTC	CASSYTKGLPFGAIGYEQYF
TRBV27	medium-sized	-	12	TRBJ2-3	TGTGCCAGCATTTTGAGTGGAGATACGCAGTATTTT	CASILSGDTQYF
TRBV7-2	-	TRBD1	14	TRBJ1-6	TGTGCCAGCAGCTCTCGACAGGGACGTTCACCCCTCCACTTT	CASSSRQGRSPLHF
TRBV5-1	-	-	13	TRBJ2-3	TGCGCCAGCAGCTTGGGTTCTCAGGATACGCAGTATTTT	CASSLGSQDTQYF
TRBV7-3	-	-	13	TRBJ1-3	TGTGCCAGCAGCCCTTCGTCTGGAAACACCATATATTTT	CASSPSSGNTIYF
TRBV5-4	-	-	13	TRBJ1-2	TGTGCCAGCAGCTTGGACAGGTGGTATGGCTACACCTTC	CASSLDRWYGYTF
TRBV6-4	-	TRBD1	15	TRBJ2-2	TGTGCCAGCAGTGACTCGCAGGGGGACACCGGGGAGCTGTTTTTT	CASSDSQGDTGELFF
TRBV19	-	-	15	TRBJ2-7	TGTGCCAGTAGTATAGATCAGGTAATCGGCTACGAGCAGTACTTC	CASSIDQVIGYEQYF
TRBV7-9	-	-	16	TRBJ2-1	TGTGCCAGCAGCTTATTGGGCGGAGGGGTTAACAATGAGCAGTTCTTC	CASSLLGGGVNNEQFF
TRBV28	-	TRBD2	17	TRBJ2-1	TGTGCCAGCAGTTTCGATGGGGCGACTAGCGGGAACAATGAGCAGTTCTTC	CASSFDGATSGNNEQFF
TRBV7-2	once	-	13	TRBJ2-7	TGTGCCAGCAGCATTCTAGGTTTTAGGGAGCAGTACTTC	CASSILGFREQYF
TRBV5-5	-	TRBD1	13	TRBJ1-2	TGTGCCAGCAGCTTGGGGGACAGGGTATCTTGGACCTTC	CASSLGDRVSWTF
TRBV7-9	once	TRBD2	16	TRBJ2-1	TGTGCCAGCAGTATTCTAGCGGGAGTTACCTACAATGAGCAGTTCTTC	CASSILAGVTYNEQFF
TRBV18	-	-	14	TRBJ1-5	TGTGCCAGCTCACCACAGGGGGACGGACAGCCCCAGCATTTT	CASSPQGDGQPQHF
TRBV7-8	-	TRBD1	15	TRBJ1-1	TGTGCCAGCAGCCCGACAGGGCCAGGTTACACTGAAGCTTTCTTT	CASSPTGPGYTEAFF
TRBV19	-	TRBD1	16	TRBJ1-4	TGTGCCAGTAGCCGGGACAGCCTAGCAACTAATGAAAAACTGTTTTTT	CASSRDSLATNEKLFF
TRBV14	-	TRBD2	15	TRBJ2-7	TGTGCCAGCAGCCAAGTTAGCGGGAGTTGGGGCGAGCAGTACTTC	CASSQVSGSWGEQYF
TRBV2	-	-	13	TRBJ1-2	TGTGCCAGCAGTGAAACACGGATGGAGGGCTACACCTTC	CASSETRMEGYTF
TRBV5-1	-	TRBD2	18	TRBJ2-5	TGCGCCAGCAGCACCGGACTAGCGGGAGAGGGGCGGACGGAGACCCAGTACTTC	CASSTGLAGEGRTETQYF
TRBV7-3	once	TRBD2	14	TRBJ2-7	TGTGCCAGCAGCTTAACAGGGGACTACTACGAGCAGTACTTC	CASSLTGDYYEQYF
TRBV27	-	-	14	TRBJ2-2	TGTGCCAGCAGTTTCGGCAGCGGCACCGGGGAGCTGTTTTTT	CASSFGSGTGELFF
TRBV27	-	TRBD1	15	TRBJ2-5	TGTGCCAGCTCCGTTGGGACAGGGTTGAGGCAGACCCAGTACTTC	CASSVGTGLRQTQYF
TRBV7-2	few	-	14	TRBJ2-5	TGTGCCAGCAGCCGCGGGACAGACCAAGAGACCCAGTACTTC	CASSRGTDQETQYF
TRBV9	-	-	16	TRBJ2-1	TGTGCCAGCAGCGTAGCCGGTAGCGACCCGTACAATGAGCAGTTCTTC	CASSVAGSDPYNEQFF
TRBV5-1	-	TRBD1	15	TRBJ2-3	TGCGCCAGCAGCTTGGGGGGCAGGGGGCTGGATACGCAGTATTTT	CASSLGGRGLDTQYF
TRBV7-9	few	-	13	TRBJ1-1	TGTGCCAGCAGCCCAAGAGGGGGCACTGAAGCTTTCTTT	CASSPRGGTEAFF
TRBV2	-	TRBD1	16	TRBJ1-2	TGTGCCAGCAGCGAGAGGACAGGGGGCGAAGACTATGGCTACACCTTC	CASSERTGGEDYGYTF
TRBV27	few	-	13	TRBJ2-1	TGTGCCAGCCAATCCGGGACATACAATGAGCAGTTCTTC	CASQSGTYNEQFF
TRBV5-4	-	-	13	TRBJ1-1	TGTGCCAGCAGCTTGGAACTGGGCACTGAAGCTCTCTTT	CASSLELGTEALF
TRBV29-1	-	-	15	TRBJ1-2	TGCAGCGTCGGTGGGGGGGCAGGGCGGGACTATGGCTACACCTTC	CSVGGGAGRDYGYTF
TRBV5-1	-	TRBD1	16	TRBJ1-3	TGCGCCAGCAGCTTGGACTCAGGGGGATCTGGAAACACCATATATTTT	CASSLDSGGSGNTIYF
TRBV29-1	-	-	13	TRBJ2-5	TGCAGCGTTGCGGTTTCAGGCGGGGAGACCCAGTACTTC	CSVAVSGGETQYF
TRBV4-3	-	-	16	TRBJ2-1	TGCGCCAGCAGCCAAGATGGGGCCACACTAAACAATGAGCAGTTCTTC	CASSQDGATLNNEQFF